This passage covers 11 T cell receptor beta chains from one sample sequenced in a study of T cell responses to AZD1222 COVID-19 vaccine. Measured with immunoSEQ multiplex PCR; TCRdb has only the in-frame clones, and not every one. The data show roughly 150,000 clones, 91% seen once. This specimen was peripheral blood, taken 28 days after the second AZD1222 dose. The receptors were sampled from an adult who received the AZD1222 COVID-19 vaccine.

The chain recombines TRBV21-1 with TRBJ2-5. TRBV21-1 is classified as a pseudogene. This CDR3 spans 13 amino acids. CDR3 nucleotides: TGTGCCAGCAGCTGCTTATTTCAAGAGACCCAGTACTTC. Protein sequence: CASSCLFQETQYF.

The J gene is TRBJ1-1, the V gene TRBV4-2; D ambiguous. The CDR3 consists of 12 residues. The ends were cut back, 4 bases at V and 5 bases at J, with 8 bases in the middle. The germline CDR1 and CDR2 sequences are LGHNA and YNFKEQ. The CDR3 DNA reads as TGTGCCAGCAGCCCCGAACGAACTGAAGCTTTCTTT. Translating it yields CASSPERTEAFF.

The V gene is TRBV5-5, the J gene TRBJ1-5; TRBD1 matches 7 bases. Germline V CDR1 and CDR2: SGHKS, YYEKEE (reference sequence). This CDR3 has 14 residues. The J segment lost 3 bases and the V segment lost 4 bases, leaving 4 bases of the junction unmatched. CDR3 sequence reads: CASSPGTVNQPQHF. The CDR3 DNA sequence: TGTGCCAGCAGCCCGGGGACAGTCAATCAGCCCCAGCATTTT.

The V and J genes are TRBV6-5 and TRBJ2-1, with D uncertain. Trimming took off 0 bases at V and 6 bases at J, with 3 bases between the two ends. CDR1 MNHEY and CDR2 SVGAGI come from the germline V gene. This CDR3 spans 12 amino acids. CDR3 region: CASSYSFNEQFF. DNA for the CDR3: TGTGCCAGCAGTTACTCGTTCAATGAGCAGTTCTTC.

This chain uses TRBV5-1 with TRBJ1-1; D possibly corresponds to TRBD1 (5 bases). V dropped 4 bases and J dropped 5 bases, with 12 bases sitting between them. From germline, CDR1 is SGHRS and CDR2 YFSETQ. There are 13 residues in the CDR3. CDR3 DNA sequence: TGCGCCAGCAGCACCAATGGGGGAACTGAAGCTTTCTTT. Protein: CASSTNGGTEAFF.

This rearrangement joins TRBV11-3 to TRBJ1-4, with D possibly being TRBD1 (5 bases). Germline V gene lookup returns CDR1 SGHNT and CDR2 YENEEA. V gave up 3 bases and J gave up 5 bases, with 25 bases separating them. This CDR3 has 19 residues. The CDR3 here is CASSFNCDSLPTMNEKLFF. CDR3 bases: TGTGCCAGCAGCTTTAATTGCGACAGCCTCCCCACTATGAATGAAAAACTGTTTTTT.

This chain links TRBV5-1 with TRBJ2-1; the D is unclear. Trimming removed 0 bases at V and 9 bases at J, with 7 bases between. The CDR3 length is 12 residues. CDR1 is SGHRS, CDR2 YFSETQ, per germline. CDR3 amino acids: CASSLEAIEQFF. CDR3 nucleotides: TGCGCCAGCAGCTTGGAAGCGATTGAGCAGTTCTTC. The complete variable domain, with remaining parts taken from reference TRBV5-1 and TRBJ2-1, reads KAGVTQTPRYLIKTRGQQVTLSCSPISGHRSVSWYQQTPGQGLQFLFEYFSETQRNKGNFPGRFSGRQFSNSRSEMNVSTLELGDSALYLCASSLEAIEQFFGPGTRLTVL.

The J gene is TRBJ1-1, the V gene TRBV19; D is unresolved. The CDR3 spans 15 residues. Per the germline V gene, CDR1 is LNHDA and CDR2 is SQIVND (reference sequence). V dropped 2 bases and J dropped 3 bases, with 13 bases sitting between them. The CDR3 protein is CASSIQGYGDTEAFF. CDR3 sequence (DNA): TGTGCCAGTAGTATACAAGGGTATGGAGACACTGAAGCTTTCTTT. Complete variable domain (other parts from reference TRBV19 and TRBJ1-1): DGGITQSPKYLFRKEGQNVTLSCEQNLNHDAMYWYRQDPGQGLRLIYYSQIVNDFQKGDIAEGYSVSREKKESFPLTVTSAQKNPTAFYLCASSIQGYGDTEAFFGQGTRLTVV.

The CDR3 bases are TGTGCCAGCAGCTCAGGGGGCAGCAACACTGAAGCTTTCTTT. It encodes CASSSGGSNTEAFF. J is TRBJ1-1 and V is TRBV7-2; 8 bases are a match to TRBD1. The CDR3 loop spans 14 amino acids. Per germline, CDR1 SGHTA and CDR2 FQGNSA. Trimming removed 4 bases from V and 2 bases from J; junction bases left unmatched: 3.

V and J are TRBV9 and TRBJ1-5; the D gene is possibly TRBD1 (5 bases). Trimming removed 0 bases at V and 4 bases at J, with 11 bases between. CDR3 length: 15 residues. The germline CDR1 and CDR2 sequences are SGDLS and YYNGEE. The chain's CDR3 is CASSVDGGENQPQHF. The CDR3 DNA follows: TGTGCCAGCAGCGTAGACGGGGGGGAGAATCAGCCCCAGCATTTT.

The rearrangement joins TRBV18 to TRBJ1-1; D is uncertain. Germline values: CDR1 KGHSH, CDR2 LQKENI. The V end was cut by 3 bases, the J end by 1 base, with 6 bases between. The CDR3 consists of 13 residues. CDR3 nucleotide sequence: TGTGCCAGCTCACCGGGTGAGAACACTGAAGCTTTCTTT. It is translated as CASSPGENTEAFF.